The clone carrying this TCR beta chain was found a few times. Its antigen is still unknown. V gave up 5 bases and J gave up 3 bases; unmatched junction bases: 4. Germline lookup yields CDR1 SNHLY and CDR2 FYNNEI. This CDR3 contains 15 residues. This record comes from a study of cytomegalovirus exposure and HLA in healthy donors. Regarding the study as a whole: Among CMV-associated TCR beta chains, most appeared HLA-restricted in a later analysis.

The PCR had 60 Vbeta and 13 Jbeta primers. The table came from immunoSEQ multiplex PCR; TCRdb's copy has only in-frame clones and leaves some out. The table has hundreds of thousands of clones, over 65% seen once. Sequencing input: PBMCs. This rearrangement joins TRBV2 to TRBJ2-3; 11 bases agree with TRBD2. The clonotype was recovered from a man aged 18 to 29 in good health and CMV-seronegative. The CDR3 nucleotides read TGTGCCAGCAGTTATGGACTAGCGGGTACAGATACGCAGTATTTT. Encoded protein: CASSYGLAGTDTQYF.